This passage covers 16 T cell receptor beta chains from one sample sequenced in a study of T cells in Graves' hyperthyroidism and ophthalmopathy. Amplification yielded TCR beta CDR3 regions, with RNA transcripts as the source. First-round RT-PCR with HTBI primers amplified the TCR CDR3 region. TCRdb used MiXCR to reprocess the multiplex PCR reads, holding one entry per CDR3 protein. Seen here are about 420,000 distinct CDR3 sequences, around 14% observed once, and the top ten hold roughly 15%. The sample taken for sequencing was blood. The receptors stem from a woman between 18 and 29 years old with Graves' hyperthyroidism.

This clonotype was seen many times. The chain carries TRBV12-3 or TRBV12-4 and TRBJ1-1, with 8 bases aligning to TRBD1. The length of the CDR3 is 14 residues. Losses at the gene ends were 1 base for V and 4 bases for J; bases not matched to a gene: 2. The CDR3 protein is CASSLDGTGTEAFF. In DNA, the CDR3 is TGTGCCAGCAGTTTAGACGGGACAGGCACTGAAGCTTTCTTT.

The DNA of the CDR3 is TGTGCCAGCAGCCCTGTGACTGACAGGCCTTCCCAAGAGACCCAGTACTTC. Amino acids: CASSPVTDRPSQETQYF. V is TRBV28 and J is TRBJ2-5, with TRBD1 as a possible D gene (6 bases). The CDR3 totals 17 residues. Trimming shortened V by 6 bases and J by 1 base, and 21 bases separated the two germline ends. CDR1 MDHEN and CDR2 SYDVKM come from the germline V gene. Based on the CDR3 plus reference TRBV28 and TRBJ2-5, the full variable domain is DVKVTQSSRYLVKRTGEKVFLECVQDMDHENMFWYRQDPGLGLRLIYFSYDVKMKEKGDIPEGYSVSREKKERFSLILESASTNQTSMYLCASSPVTDRPSQETQYFGPGTRLLVL.

This clonotype was counted at least ten times. The rearrangement uses TRBV11-2 and TRBJ1-2; D might be TRBD1 (5 bases). Per the germline V gene, CDR1 is SGHAT and CDR2 is FQNNGV. V was shortened by 1 base and J by 5 bases, with 14 bases between the two germline ends. The CDR3 contains 15 residues. This chain's CDR3 is CASSLVRVGDYGYTF. In DNA, the CDR3 is TGTGCCAGCAGCTTAGTCCGGGTAGGGGATTATGGCTACACCTTC.

This clonotype has at least ten counts. This chain uses TRBV11-2 with TRBJ2-5; D gene ambiguous. The CDR3 covers 13 residues. CDR1 and CDR2 (germline): SGHAT, FQNNGV. V was pared by 0 bases and J by 7 bases, with 9 bases between. CDR3 coding DNA: TGTGCCAGCAGCTTAGACCCCCACGGGACCCAGTACTTC. This gives the protein CASSLDPHGTQYF.

This sequence joins TRBV18 and TRBJ1-1; 7 bases align to TRBD1. The germline CDR1 and CDR2 sequences are KGHSH and LQKENI. Unmatched junction bases numbered 8, after V lost 6 bases and J lost 1 base. The CDR3 is made up of 15 amino acids. CDR3 in DNA: TGTGCCAGCTCCCTTATTACAGGGGAGAACACTGAAGCTTTCTTT. Translated: CASSLITGENTEAFF.

This clonotype has only a few counts. The chain is built from TRBV7-9 and TRBJ1-2; 8 nucleotides agree with TRBD1. The length of the CDR3 is 16 residues. Germline V gene sequence: CDR1 SEHNR, CDR2 FQNEAQ (reference sequence). V was pared by 4 bases and J by 0 bases, with 7 bases of the junction left unmatched. The CDR3 DNA sequence: TGTGCCAGCAGCTCGACAGGGGACGTTCCTAACTATGGCTACACCTTC. Its protein product is CASSSTGDVPNYGYTF.

The genes are TRBV20-1 and TRBJ2-7; the D call may be TRBD1 or TRBD2 (6 bases each). Trimming stripped 0 bases from V and 4 bases from J, with 16 bases between. The CDR3 length is 15 residues. Germline V gene sequence: CDR1 DFQATT, CDR2 SNEGSKA (reference sequence). CDR3 in DNA: TGCAGTGCTAGAGATGGAGGGGGAAAAGCGTACGAGCAGTACTTC. Translating it yields CSARDGGGKAYEQYF.

V is TRBV7-2 and J is TRBJ2-1; TRBD1 or TRBD2 may be the D gene (5 bases each). CDR1 SGHTA and CDR2 FQGNSA come from the germline V gene. This CDR3 is 17 amino acids long. V shed 2 bases and J shed 8 bases, with 22 bases lying between them. The CDR3: CASSLLGPPSFSDEQFF. CDR3 sequence (DNA): TGTGCCAGCAGCTTATTGGGGCCACCTTCATTTAGCGATGAGCAGTTCTTC.

This clonotype has only a few counts. The chain uses TRBV9 and TRBJ2-2; D uncertain. This CDR3 spans 12 amino acids. Germline V gene sequence: CDR1 SGDLS, CDR2 YYNGEE. Trimming pared 2 bases from V and 6 bases from J, leaving 5 bases between. The CDR3 protein is CASSVIAGELFF. The DNA for the CDR3 is TGTGCCAGCAGCGTCATCGCCGGGGAGCTGTTTTTT.

V gene TRBV7-3 combines with J gene TRBJ2-3; D is ambiguous. From germline, CDR1 is SGHTA and CDR2 FQGTGA. V lost 2 bases and J lost 3, with 9 bases in between. The CDR3 is made up of 14 amino acids. The CDR3 here is CASSLSFGTDTQYF. The CDR3 DNA sequence: TGTGCCAGCAGCTTATCCTTCGGGACAGATACGCAGTATTTT.

V is TRBV19 and J is TRBJ1-6; the D is unclear. The CDR3 loop spans 15 amino acids. CDR1 LNHDA and CDR2 SQIVND come from the germline V gene (reference sequence). Trimming removed 4 bases from V and 5 bases from J, with 12 bases in between. The chain's CDR3 is CASSTTGPNNSPLHF. CDR3 nucleotide sequence: TGTGCCAGTAGTACAACCGGGCCGAATAATTCACCCCTCCACTTT.

This clonotype was observed at least ten times. J is TRBJ2-5 and V is TRBV11-2; 7 bases align to TRBD1. This CDR3 contains 13 residues. The V and J ends lost 5 bases and 4 bases, in that order; junction bases with no gene match: 4. In germline, CDR1 is SGHAT, CDR2 FQNNGV. CDR3 residues: CASSPGTVETQYF. CDR3 nucleotide sequence: TGTGCCAGCAGCCCTGGGACAGTAGAGACCCAGTACTTC.

This clonotype was observed a few times. The chain uses TRBV4-2 and TRBJ1-3; D gene uncertain. Between the trimmed V and J ends, which lost 4 bases and 0 bases, there was a span of 13 bases. CDR1 LGHNA and CDR2 YNFKEQ come from the germline V gene. The CDR3 loop spans 16 amino acids. Here the CDR3 reads CASSPQSQHSGNTIYF. DNA of the CDR3: TGTGCCAGCAGCCCCCAATCCCAGCACTCTGGAAACACCATATATTTT.

As regards this clonotype: This may come from a read error, since a much larger clone is one base off. The CDR3 DNA follows: TGTGACAGCAGCCCGCCGGACAGGGCCTACAATGAGCAGTTCTTC. This sequence encodes CDSSPPDRAYNEQFF. This chain joins TRBV5-1 and TRBJ2-1, with 8 bases fitting TRBD1. CDR3 size: 15 residues. CDR1 and CDR2 (germline): SGHRS, YFSETQ. The full variable domain, with the rest looked up from reference TRBV5-1 and TRBJ2-1, is KAGVTQTPRYLIKTRGQQVTLSCSPISGHRSVSWYQQTPGQGLQFLFEYFSETQRNKGNFPGRFSGRQFSNSRSEMNVSTLELGDSALYLCDSSPPDRAYNEQFFGPGTRLTVL.

This rearrangement joins TRBV5-1 to TRBJ2-1; TRBD1 aligns across 7 bases. The ends lost 4 bases at V and 7 bases at J; junction bases unmatched: 11. The CDR3 loop spans 15 amino acids. Germline V lookup: CDR1 SGHRS, CDR2 YFSETQ. The CDR3: CASSRKGAERNEQFF. CDR3 DNA sequence: TGCGCCAGCAGCAGAAAGGGGGCGGAGAGAAATGAGCAGTTCTTC.

The table lists this clonotype with many counts. The rearrangement uses TRBV7-2 and TRBJ1-1; D is ambiguous. The germline CDR1 and CDR2 sequences are SGHTA and FQGNSA. Trimming shortened V by 5 bases and J by 6 bases, and 22 bases separated the two germline ends. CDR3 length: 16 residues. The CDR3 is CASSPNTNRKFAEAFF. The CDR3 nucleotides read TGTGCCAGCAGCCCAAACACGAACCGGAAGTTCGCTGAAGCTTTCTTT.